This T cell receptor beta chain was captured in a study of blood T cell repertoires in COVID-19. Authors' analysis steps: The assay estimated nucleated cells by amplifying reference gene primers. Profiled with immunoSEQ multiplex PCR; TCRdb holds only in-frame clones, not every one. The V and J calls and clone size come from that table; D and trimming were worked out from the DNA. The sample records 300,000 to 350,000 clones, around 91% being singletons. The receptor was derived from a woman aged 18 to 35 who had recovered from COVID-19. The specimen sequenced was peripheral blood.

CDR3: CASRQGTDRRHQGYTF. The CDR3 DNA reads TGTGCCAGTAGACAGGGAACGGACAGGCGGCATCAAGGCTACACCTTC. The chain joins TRBV19 to TRBJ1-2; TRBD1 agrees at 7 bases. The CDR3 has 16 amino acids. CDR1 and CDR2 (germline): LNHDA, SQIVND (reference sequence). V lost 6 bases to trimming and J lost 8 bases; unmatched junction nucleotides: 18. The whole variable domain, remainder taken from reference TRBV19 and TRBJ1-2, is DGGITQSPKYLFRKEGQNVTLSCEQNLNHDAMYWYRQDPGQGLRLIYYSQIVNDFQKGDIAEGYSVSREKKESFPLTVTSAQKNPTAFYLCASRQGTDRRHQGYTFGSGTRLTVV.